Listed below are T cell receptor beta chains from one sample, sequenced in a study of OX40 agonist ivuxolimab in advanced cancers. The data were produced by immunoSEQ multiplex PCR, yet TCRdb's version contains in-frame clones alone and is incomplete. The data show about 69,000 clones, approximately 90% seen once. This specimen consisted of CD4+ or CD8+ T cells sorted from blood, obtained in a trial of the OX40 agonist ivuxolimab. Every receptor here comes from an adult with an advanced solid tumor such as melanoma, head and neck, liver or kidney cancer. Both conserved end residues are part of each CDR3. D genes are given only for firm matches. The size entry is marked missing in some rows and otherwise reads once, few, many or a size class.

TRBV5-1,TRBJ1-6,.,.,TGCGCCAGCAGCTTAGCAGGGTACTCACCCCTCCACTTT,CASSLAGYSPLHF
TRBV2,TRBJ1-2,.,.,TGTGCCAGCAGCGGGGGTTCTAACTATGGCTACACCTTC,CASSGGSNYGYTF
TRBV5-4,TRBJ2-7,.,.,TGTGCCAGCAGCTTGACGGTAGCAACCCACGAGCAGTACTTC,CASSLTVATHEQYF
TRBV5-1,TRBJ1-3,.,.,TGCGCCAGCAGATACGACCCCGAGTCTGGAAACACCATATATTTT,CASRYDPESGNTIYF
TRBV5-1,TRBJ2-3,.,.,TGCGCCAGCAGCTTGGGACCGGAGCGGTACACAGATACGCAGTATTTT,CASSLGPERYTDTQYF
TRBV5-5,TRBJ1-4,.,.,TGTGCCAGCAGCTTCCTCGAGGGGTGGTCTAATGAAAAACTGTTTTTT,CASSFLEGWSNEKLFF
TRBV7-3,TRBJ1-2,.,.,TGTGCCAGCAGCCCATTGGGGGGGCTTGGCTACACCTTC,CASSPLGGLGYTF
TRBV11-2,TRBJ2-2,TRBD2,.,TGTGCCAGCAGCCAAACACCGGGACTAGAGACCGGGGAGCTGTTTTTT,CASSQTPGLETGELFF
TRBV20-1,TRBJ2-1,.,.,TGCAGTGCTAGGGCGTTCAGTGAGCAGTTCTTC,CSARAFSEQFF
TRBV19,TRBJ1-4,.,.,TGTGCCAGTAGTCCCATCACTAATGAAAAACTGTTTTTT,CASSPITNEKLFF
TRBV19,TRBJ2-1,.,.,TGTGCCAGTAGTATTCTCCGGGGCAATGAGCAGTTCTTC,CASSILRGNEQFF
TRBV6-1,TRBJ1-1,.,few,TGTGCCAGCAGTCCTCAAGGGTTTTTGAGCACTGAAGCTTTCTTT,CASSPQGFLSTEAFF
TRBV10-3,TRBJ1-3,.,.,TGTGCCATCACACAGGGCGCAAACTCTGGAAACACCATATATTTT,CAITQGANSGNTIYF
TRBV7-3,TRBJ2-1,TRBD2,once,TGTGCCAGCAGCTTAAGAGGGGGGACTAGCGGGCACAATGAGCAGTTCTTC,CASSLRGGTSGHNEQFF
TRBV28,TRBJ2-1,TRBD2,.,TGTGCCAGCAGCCTAGGACTAGCGGGAGGAAATGAGCAGTTCTTC,CASSLGLAGGNEQFF
TRBV29-1,TRBJ1-1,.,.,TGCAGCGCGGACCTGAGAACTGAAGCTTTCTTT,CSADLRTEAFF
TRBV19,TRBJ2-5,TRBD1,.,TGTGCCAGTAGTACGGGGACAGGGGGGGCCCAGTACTTC,CASSTGTGGAQYF
TRBV19,TRBJ2-3,TRBD2,.,TGTGCCAGTAGTAACGCGGGGGGACCGGGGACAGATACGCAGTATTTT,CASSNAGGPGTDTQYF
TRBV9,TRBJ2-7,TRBD2,.,TGTGCCAGCAGCGTTAAGAGCGGGAACTCCTACGAGCAGTACTTC,CASSVKSGNSYEQYF
TRBV5-6,TRBJ2-2,TRBD1,.,TGTGCCAGCAGCCCCCGGGACAGGAACACCGGGGAGCTGTTTTTT,CASSPRDRNTGELFF
TRBV2,TRBJ2-7,.,.,TGTGCCAGCAAGGAGACAGTACCCTACGAGCAGTACTTC,CASKETVPYEQYF
TRBV6-1,TRBJ2-7,.,.,TGTGCCAGCAGTGAAAGGTCTCTTCTCCGCGAGCAGTACTTC,CASSERSLLREQYF
TRBV2,TRBJ1-2,.,.,TGTGCCAGCAGTGACGGCAGGACCTATGGCTACACCTTC,CASSDGRTYGYTF
TRBV12-5,TRBJ1-2,.,.,TGTGCTAGTGGTTCAACCGGGACGGCCTATGGCTACACCTTC,CASGSTGTAYGYTF
TRBV20-1,TRBJ2-7,.,.,TGCAGTGCTAGCACGGTCCCGGGGCAGTACTTC,CSASTVPGQYF
TRBV10-3,TRBJ2-1,.,.,TGTGCCGCCGGGGGGCGGGAAGGTTCCTACAATGAGCAGTTCTTC,CAAGGREGSYNEQFF
TRBV18,TRBJ2-7,TRBD1,.,TGTGCCAGCTCACCAGACAGGGGAGACTACGAGCAGTACTTC,CASSPDRGDYEQYF
TRBV7-2,TRBJ1-5,.,.,TGTGCCAGCAGCTCAGGACAGTCGTTTAATCAGCCCCAGCATTTT,CASSSGQSFNQPQHF
TRBV6-5,TRBJ1-4,TRBD1,.,TGTGCCAGCATGGGGACAGGGGGCAGAAAACTGTTTTTT,CASMGTGGRKLFF
TRBV4-2,TRBJ2-2,TRBD2,.,TGTGCCAGCAGCCCAAGGTGGCTAGCGGGATCCGGGGAGCTGTTTTTT,CASSPRWLAGSGELFF
TRBV4-1,TRBJ2-3,.,.,TGCGCCAGCAGCCAAGATCGGCGGCAGAACAGATTCACAGATACGCAGTATTTT,CASSQDRRQNRFTDTQYF
TRBV6-6,TRBJ1-1,.,.,TGTGCCAGCACTCTGAATGTTGGGGGCGAAACTTTCTTT,CASTLNVGGETFF
TRBV19,TRBJ2-5,TRBD1,once,TGTGCCAGTAGACACGGACAGGGAGGCGAGACCCAGTACTTC,CASRHGQGGETQYF
TRBV7-3,TRBJ1-2,.,.,TGTGCCAGCAGCTTATTGCCCTTGGGGGGACCGCCTAACTATGGCTACACCTTC,CASSLLPLGGPPNYGYTF
TRBV7-8,TRBJ2-7,TRBD2,once,TGTGCCAGCAGCTTAGAGGTTGGGACTAGCGGGCGTCGTCCCCCTTACGAGCAGTACTTC,CASSLEVGTSGRRPPYEQYF
TRBV18,TRBJ1-2,.,.,TGTGCCAGCTCACCAGTCGCCTCAGGGGATTATGGCTACACCTTC,CASSPVASGDYGYTF
TRBV29-1,TRBJ2-7,.,.,TGCAGCGCCGTTGGGGGCAGCTCCTACGAGCAGTACTTC,CSAVGGSSYEQYF
TRBV5-1,TRBJ1-1,TRBD1,.,TGCGCCAGCAGCCGGGGACAGGGGAACACTGAAGCTTTCTTT,CASSRGQGNTEAFF
TRBV4-1,TRBJ2-7,TRBD1,.,TGCGCCAGCAGCCAAGTAGTAGGACAGGCGACCTACGAGCAGTACTTC,CASSQVVGQATYEQYF